The 22 T cell receptor beta chains listed next were all sequenced from one sample in a study of blood T cell repertoires in COVID-19. The assay was immunoSEQ multiplex PCR, and TCRdb's table has in-frame clones only and misses some. The sample contains 200,000 to 300,000 clones, around 88% of which appear only once. Material: PBMCs or T cells enriched from blood (not recorded which). The source of these receptors is a woman aged 40-49 years with acute COVID-19.

This chain links TRBV2 with TRBJ1-2; D is undetermined. The CDR3 has 15 residues. CDR1 SNHLY and CDR2 FYNNEI come from the germline V gene. V lost 2 bases to trimming and J lost 0 bases, with 10 bases between them. DNA of the CDR3: TGTGCCAGCAGTGAAATACGTCGGGCTAACTATGGCTACACCTTC. It yields the protein CASSEIRRANYGYTF.

V is TRBV11-3 and J is TRBJ1-2; TRBD1 is a possible D gene (6 bases). Per the germline V gene, CDR1 is SGHNT and CDR2 is YENEEA. This CDR3 has 15 residues. V lost 5 bases, J lost 1 base, and 14 bases lay in between. The CDR3 nucleotides are TGTGCCAGCAGCCCTAGGACAGAGTATAACTATGGCTACACCTTC. Translated: CASSPRTEYNYGYTF.

This chain links TRBV7-3 with TRBJ2-7, with D possibly TRBD1 on 5 matching bases. V was pared by 7 bases and J by 3 bases, with 13 bases between. This CDR3 contains 13 residues. Germline CDR1 reads SGHTA; CDR2 reads FQGTGA. CDR3 sequence: CASIKTAIYEQYF. DNA of the CDR3: TGTGCCAGCATCAAGACAGCCATCTACGAGCAGTACTTC.

The chain joins TRBV9 to TRBJ2-5; TRBD1 aligns across 8 bases. This CDR3 comprises 15 residues. Germline trimming cut 4 bases from V and 4 bases from J; bases unmatched to any gene: 9. Germline V gives CDR1 SGDLS, CDR2 YYNGEE. The CDR3 reads CASSTTTGAVETQYF. CDR3 in DNA: TGTGCCAGCAGCACGACGACAGGGGCGGTAGAGACCCAGTACTTC.

This clone was observed a single time. The gene calls are TRBV5-6 and TRBJ2-6; D perhaps matches TRBD2 (6 bases). Germline assignment: CDR1 SGHDT and CDR2 YYEEEE. V dropped 7 bases and J dropped 5 bases, with 13 bases sitting between them. CDR3 size: 14 residues. The CDR3 coding sequence is TGTGCCAGCTCGGCGGGATTACGGGCCAACGTCCTGACTTTC. Protein sequence: CASSAGLRANVLTF.

In this sample, this clone turned up a few times. This chain links TRBV5-6 with TRBJ1-1, with D possibly being TRBD1 (5 bases). The ends were cut back, 3 bases at V and 5 bases at J, with 14 bases in the middle. Per germline, CDR1 SGHDT and CDR2 YYEEEE. The CDR3 spans 14 residues. This CDR3 is CASSYLQVRTEAFF. The CDR3 DNA is TGTGCCAGCAGCTATCTACAGGTCCGAACTGAAGCTTTCTTT.

This chain uses TRBV11-3 with TRBJ2-7, with 8 positions matching TRBD1. Trimming removed 5 bases from V and 0 bases from J; junction bases left unmatched: 6. This CDR3 spans 15 amino acids. The germline CDR1 and CDR2 sequences are SGHNT and YENEEA. The CDR3 spells CASSGWDRPSYEQYF. As DNA, the CDR3 is TGTGCCAGCAGCGGATGGGACAGGCCCTCCTACGAGCAGTACTTC.

The J gene is TRBJ2-1, the V gene TRBV4-1; 9 bases align to TRBD1. The junction had 14 bases not matched to a gene; V was cut back by 4 bases and J by 4 bases. Looked up from germline, CDR1 is MGHRA and CDR2 is YSYEKL. This CDR3 is 18 amino acids long. The CDR3: CASSPRPPPGQGYNEQFF. Written as DNA, the CDR3 is TGCGCCAGCAGCCCCAGACCTCCCCCGGGACAGGGTTACAATGAGCAGTTCTTC.

This sequence joins TRBV14 and TRBJ2-1; 12 nucleotides agree with TRBD2. After removal of 5 bases from V and 5 bases from J, the junction contained 13 bases not matched to a gene. The CDR3 extends over 18 amino acids. Germline V lookup: CDR1 SGHDN, CDR2 FVKESK. The CDR3 reads CASSFQTSGRGRNNEQFF. For the CDR3, the DNA is TGTGCCAGCAGCTTCCAGACTAGCGGGAGAGGGAGAAACAATGAGCAGTTCTTC.

This sequence joins TRBV4-1 and TRBJ2-1; a weak D match, TRBD2 (6 bases). The CDR3 extends over 14 amino acids. Trimming stripped 0 bases from V and 5 bases from J, with 8 bases between. CDR1 is MGHRA and CDR2 is YSYEKL in the germline V gene. CDR3 sequence: CASSQEQRDNEQFF. The DNA for the CDR3 is TGCGCCAGCAGCCAAGAACAGCGGGACAATGAGCAGTTCTTC.

The chain uses TRBV27 and TRBJ1-3; no firm D call. The CDR3 sequence is 11 residues long. The V end lost 8 bases, the J end lost 4 bases, and 6 bases lay between the germline ends. The germline V gene has CDR1 MNHEY and CDR2 SMNVEV (reference sequence). The CDR3 nucleotides are TGTGCCAGCGGAGGGGGAAACACCATATATTTT. Amino acid sequence: CASGGGNTIYF.

The V and J genes are TRBV5-5 and TRBJ1-2, with TRBD1 identical over 10 bases. After removal of 4 bases from V and 0 bases from J, the junction contained 12 bases not matched to a gene. Germline CDR1 reads SGHKS; CDR2 reads YYEKEE (reference sequence). The CDR3 loop spans 18 amino acids. Here the CDR3 DNA reads TGTGCCAGCAGCAAAACAAGTAGGGACAGGGGTCCTAACTATGGCTACACCTTC. This codes for CASSKTSRDRGPNYGYTF.

The rearrangement links TRBV18 to TRBJ2-1, with D possibly being TRBD1 (6 bases). The CDR3 is made up of 15 amino acids. Trimming took 3 bases from V and 2 from J, leaving 11 bases between them. The germline CDR1 and CDR2 sequences are KGHSH and LQKENI. The CDR3 loop reads CASSPQGSTYNEQFF. The CDR3 bases are TGTGCCAGCTCACCGCAGGGGTCTACCTACAATGAGCAGTTCTTC.

The rearrangement uses TRBV30 and TRBJ1-4; unclear D gene. This CDR3 comprises 14 residues. V was shortened by 4 bases and J by 7 bases, with 16 bases between the two germline ends. In germline, CDR1 is GTSNPN, CDR2 SVGIG (reference sequence). In nucleotides, the CDR3 is TGTGCCTGGATCGACCGAGGGAGGGTTGAAAAACTGTTTTTT. Translated: CAWIDRGRVEKLFF. The whole variable domain, filled in from reference TRBV30 and TRBJ1-4, reads SQTIHQWPATLVQPVGSPLSLECTVEGTSNPNLYWYRQAAGRGLQLLFYSVGIGQISSEVPQNLSASRPQDRQFILSSKKLLLSDSGFYLCAWIDRGRVEKLFFGSGTQLSVL.

The chain recombines TRBV7-9 with TRBJ2-3; TRBD1 is a possible D gene (5 bases). Germline CDR1 reads SEHNR; CDR2 reads FQNEAQ (reference sequence). This CDR3 has 17 amino acids. V gave up 1 base and J gave up 6 bases, with 20 bases separating them. CDR3 in DNA: TGTGCCAGCAGCTTAGAGGGGTCAGCCAAGGGAAGGGATACGCAGTATTTT. It encodes CASSLEGSAKGRDTQYF.

The J gene is TRBJ1-2, the V gene TRBV2, with D maybe TRBD1 (5 bases). The CDR3 extends over 14 amino acids. The V and J ends lost 7 bases and 7 bases respectively, with 19 bases between them. Germline CDR1 SNHLY, CDR2 FYNNEI. The CDR3 DNA reads as TGTGCCAGCACCCTGGGGGAGGATCCCGGTGGCTACACCTTC. This codes for CASTLGEDPGGYTF. Using reference TRBV2 and TRBJ1-2 for the parts outside the CDR3, the full variable domain is EPEVTQTPSHQVTQMGQEVILRCVPISNHLYFYWYRQILGQKVEFLVSFYNNEISEKSEIFDDQFSVERPDGSNFTLKIRSTKLEDSAMYFCASTLGEDPGGYTFGSGTRLTVV.

The rearrangement uses TRBV3-1 (or the pseudogene TRBV3-2) and TRBJ1-2, with a weak D call TRBD1 (6 bases). This CDR3 region has 13 residues. V was trimmed by 4 bases and J by 7 bases, leaving 13 bases between them. Germline CDR1 reads LGHDT; CDR2 reads YNNKEL (reference sequence). The CDR3 loop is CASSRKGDRGYTF. CDR3 coding DNA: TGTGCCAGCAGCCGAAAGGGGGACCGTGGCTACACCTTC.

The chain recombines TRBV7-4 with TRBJ2-1; 8 bases match TRBD2. The ends lost 3 bases at V and 4 bases at J; junction bases unmatched: 2. The CDR3 is 14 residues long. In germline, CDR1 is SGHVT, CDR2 SQSDAQ. CDR3 residues: CASSLSGGYNEQFF. The CDR3 DNA reads TGTGCCAGCAGCTTGTCGGGAGGGTACAATGAGCAGTTCTTC. Full variable domain (rest looked up from reference TRBV7-4 and TRBJ2-1): GAGVSQSPRYKVAKRGRDVALRCDSISGHVTLYWYRQTLGQGSEVLTYSQSDAQRDKSGRPSGRFSAERPERSVSTLKIQRTEQGDSAVYLCASSLSGGYNEQFFGPGTRLTVL.

V is TRBV25-1 and J is TRBJ2-5; tentatively, D is TRBD2 (6 bases). CDR1 is MGHDK and CDR2 is SYGVNS in the germline V gene. CDR3 size: 12 residues. The V end was cut by 3 bases, the J end by 5 bases, with 7 bases between. Here the CDR3 reads CASSEEGETQYF. The CDR3 DNA is TGTGCCAGCAGTGAGGAGGGGGAGACCCAGTACTTC.

The chain is built from TRBV12-3 or TRBV12-4 and TRBJ2-3, with D hard to call. This CDR3 spans 13 amino acids. V lost 6 bases to trimming and J lost 2 bases, with 9 bases between them. The CDR3 loop reads CASRRLPTDTQYF. The CDR3 DNA follows: TGTGCCAGCAGACGGTTACCCACAGATACGCAGTATTTT.

In regard to this clone: The DNA is omitted, as the CDR3 cannot be located on it reliably, and the CDR3 follows TCRdb's listing. The V gene is TRBV11-2, the J gene TRBJ2-7; the D call TRBD2 from the table was never checked on the DNA. Inclusive of both ends, the CDR3 amounts to 16 amino acids. Looked up from germline, CDR1 is SGHAT and CDR2 is FQNNGV. The chain's CDR3 is CASSQATGLATLWQYF.

The chain is built from TRBV10-3 and TRBJ2-7; D ambiguous. The CDR3 is 14 amino acids. The germline CDR1 and CDR2 sequences are ENHRY and SYGVKD. Trimming pared 0 bases from V and 3 bases from J, leaving 9 bases between. The CDR3 DNA sequence: TGTGCCATCAGTGAGTCCGCTAAATTCTACGAGCAGTACTTC. This sequence encodes CAISESAKFYEQYF.